Sequencing of this T cell receptor (beta chain) was carried out in a study of OX40 agonist ivuxolimab in advanced cancers. Study outcomes and limitations: CD8+ T cells were the subset that, on average, had more expanded clones than CD4+.

Worth noting for this clone: Its antigen is currently unknown.

The germline gives CDR1 SQVTM, CDR2 ANQGSEA. V gave up 5 bases and J gave up 5 bases, with 10 bases separating them. The length of the CDR3 is 12 residues. Profiling relied on immunoSEQ multiplex PCR, and the TCRdb table lists in-frame clones only, not all of them. The table lists 53,000 or so clones, around 85% of them singletons. Here the sequenced sample was CD4+ or CD8+ T cells sorted from blood, taken in a trial of the OX40 agonist ivuxolimab. This clonotype was obtained from an adult with an advanced solid tumor such as melanoma, head and neck, liver or kidney cancer. The rearrangement joins TRBV29-1 to TRBJ1-5; tentatively, D is TRBD1 (5 bases). CDR3 residues: CSVLSGDQPQHF. The CDR3 nucleotides read TGCAGCGTTTTGTCGGGGGATCAGCCCCAGCATTTT.